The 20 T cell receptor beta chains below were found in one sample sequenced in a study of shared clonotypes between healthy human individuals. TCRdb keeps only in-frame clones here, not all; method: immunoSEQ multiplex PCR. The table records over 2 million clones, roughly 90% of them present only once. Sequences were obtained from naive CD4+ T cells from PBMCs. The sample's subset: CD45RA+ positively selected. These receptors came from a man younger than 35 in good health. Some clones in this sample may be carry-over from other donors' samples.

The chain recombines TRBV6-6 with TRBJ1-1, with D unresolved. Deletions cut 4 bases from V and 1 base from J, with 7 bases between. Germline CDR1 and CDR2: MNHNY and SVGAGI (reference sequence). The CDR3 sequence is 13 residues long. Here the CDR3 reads CASSSGWNTEAFF. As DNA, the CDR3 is TGTGCCAGCAGTTCCGGATGGAACACTGAAGCTTTCTTT.

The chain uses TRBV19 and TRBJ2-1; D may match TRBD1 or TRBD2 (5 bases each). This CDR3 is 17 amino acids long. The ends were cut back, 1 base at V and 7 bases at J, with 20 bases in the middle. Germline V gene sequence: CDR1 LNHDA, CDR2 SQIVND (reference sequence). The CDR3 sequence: CASSIGRTGQGRNEQFF. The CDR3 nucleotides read TGTGCCAGTAGTATAGGGAGGACGGGGCAGGGAAGGAATGAGCAGTTCTTC.

CDR3 protein: CASSRTGVRTYEQYF. As DNA, the CDR3 is TGTGCCAGCAGCCGCACCGGAGTTAGGACCTACGAGCAGTACTTC. This chain links TRBV5-8 with TRBJ2-7; D ambiguous. Trimming removed 4 bases from V and 2 bases from J, with 16 bases in between. This CDR3 has 15 residues. Germline-derived CDR1 and CDR2 are SGHTS and YDEGEE.

The CDR3 DNA is TGTGCCAGCAGCGCCCCCGGCACTGAAGCTTTCTTT. Protein sequence: CASSAPGTEAFF. The chain carries TRBV11-3 and TRBJ1-1, with unresolved D. CDR3 size: 12 residues. Trimming removed 5 bases from V and 4 bases from J, with 8 bases in between. Germline assignment: CDR1 SGHNT and CDR2 YENEEA. Complete variable domain (other parts from reference TRBV11-3 and TRBJ1-1): EAGVVQSPRYKIIEKKQPVAFWCNPISGHNTLYWYLQNLGQGPELLIRYENEEAVDDSQLPKDRFSAERLKGVDSTLKIQPAELGDSAVYLCASSAPGTEAFFGQGTRLTVV.

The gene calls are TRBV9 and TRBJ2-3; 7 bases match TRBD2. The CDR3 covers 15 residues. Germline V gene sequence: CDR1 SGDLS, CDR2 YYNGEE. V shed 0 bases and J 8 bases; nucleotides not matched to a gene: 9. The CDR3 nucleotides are TGTGCCAGCAGCGTAGGGGAGGGACTGATGCTTACGCAGTATTTT. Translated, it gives CASSVGEGLMLTQYF.

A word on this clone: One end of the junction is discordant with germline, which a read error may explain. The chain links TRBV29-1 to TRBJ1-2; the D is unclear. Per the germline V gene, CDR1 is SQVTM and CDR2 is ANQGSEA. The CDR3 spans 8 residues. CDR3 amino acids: CSVEYGNF. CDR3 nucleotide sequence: TGCAGCGTTGAATACGGGAACTTC.

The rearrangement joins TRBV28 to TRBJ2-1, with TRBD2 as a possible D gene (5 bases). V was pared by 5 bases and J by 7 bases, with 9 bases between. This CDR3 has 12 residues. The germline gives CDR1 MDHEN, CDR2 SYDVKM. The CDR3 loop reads CASSTTRNEQFF. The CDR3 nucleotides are TGTGCCAGCAGTACCACTAGAAATGAGCAGTTCTTC.

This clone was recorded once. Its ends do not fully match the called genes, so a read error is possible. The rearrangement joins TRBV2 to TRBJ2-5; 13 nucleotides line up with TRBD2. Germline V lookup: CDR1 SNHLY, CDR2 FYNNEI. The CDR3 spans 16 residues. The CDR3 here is CASSVGLAGAQENQYF. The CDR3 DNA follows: TGTGCCAGCAGTGTCGGACTAGCGGGAGCACAAGAGAACCAGTACTTC.

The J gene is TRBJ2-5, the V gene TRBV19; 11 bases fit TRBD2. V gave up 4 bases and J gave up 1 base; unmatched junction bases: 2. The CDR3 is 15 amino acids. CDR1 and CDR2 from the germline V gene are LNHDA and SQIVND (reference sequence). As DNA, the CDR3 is TGTGCCAGTAGTACTAGCGGGAGGCTCCAAGAGACCCAGTACTTC. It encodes CASSTSGRLQETQYF.

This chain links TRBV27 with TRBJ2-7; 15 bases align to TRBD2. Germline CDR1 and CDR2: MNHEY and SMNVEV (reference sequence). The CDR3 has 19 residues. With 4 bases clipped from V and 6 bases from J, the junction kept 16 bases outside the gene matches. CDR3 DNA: TGTGCCAGCAGTTCCCACCCGGGACTAGCGGGAGGTCGGGGAGGCGAGCAGTACTTC. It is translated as CASSSHPGLAGGRGGEQYF.

The CDR3 protein is CASSAAGARSEKLFF. The CDR3, as DNA: TGTGCCAGCAGTGCCGCGGGGGCGCGGTCCGAAAAACTGTTTTTT. The chain carries TRBV28 and TRBJ1-4; D may be TRBD1 (6 bases). CDR3 length equals 15 residues. The germline V and J ends were trimmed by 5 bases and 8 bases, with 18 bases remaining between them. The germline gives CDR1 MDHEN, CDR2 SYDVKM.

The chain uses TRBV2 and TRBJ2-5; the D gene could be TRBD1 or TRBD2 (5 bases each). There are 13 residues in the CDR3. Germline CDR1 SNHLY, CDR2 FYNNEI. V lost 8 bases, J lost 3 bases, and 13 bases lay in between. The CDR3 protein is CASSGRREETQYF. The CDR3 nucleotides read TGTGCCAGCTCGGGACGCCGAGAAGAGACCCAGTACTTC.

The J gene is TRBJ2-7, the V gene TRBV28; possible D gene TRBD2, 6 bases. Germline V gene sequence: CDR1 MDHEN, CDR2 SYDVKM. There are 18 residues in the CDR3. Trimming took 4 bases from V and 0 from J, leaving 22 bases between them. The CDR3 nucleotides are TGTGCCAGCAGTTCCCCGGGGGAATGGCGGGATCTCTCCTACGAGCAGTACTTC. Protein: CASSSPGEWRDLSYEQYF.

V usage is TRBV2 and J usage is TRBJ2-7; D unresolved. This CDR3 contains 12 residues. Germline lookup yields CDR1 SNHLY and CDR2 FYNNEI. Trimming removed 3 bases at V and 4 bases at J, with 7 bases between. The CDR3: CASSETAYEQYF. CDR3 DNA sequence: TGTGCCAGCAGTGAGACGGCGTACGAGCAGTACTTC.

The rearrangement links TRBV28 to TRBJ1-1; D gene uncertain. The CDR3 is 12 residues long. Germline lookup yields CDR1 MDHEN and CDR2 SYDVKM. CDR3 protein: CGSRVGNTEAFF. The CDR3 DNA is TGTGGGTCCCGCGTTGGGAATACTGAAGCTTTCTTT.

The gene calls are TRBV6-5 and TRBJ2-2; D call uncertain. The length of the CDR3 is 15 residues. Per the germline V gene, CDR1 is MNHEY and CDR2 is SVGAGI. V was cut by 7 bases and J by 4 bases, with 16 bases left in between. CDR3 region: CASKQSHSSTGELFF. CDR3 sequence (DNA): TGTGCCAGCAAACAATCCCATTCGTCCACCGGGGAGCTGTTTTTT.

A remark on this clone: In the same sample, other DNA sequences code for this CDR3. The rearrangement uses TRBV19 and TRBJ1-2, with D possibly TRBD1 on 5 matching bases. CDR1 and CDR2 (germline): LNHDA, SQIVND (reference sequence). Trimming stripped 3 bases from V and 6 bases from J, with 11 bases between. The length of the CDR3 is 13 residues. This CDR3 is CASSIRGVDGYTF. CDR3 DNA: TGTGCCAGTAGTATCCGGGGGGTAGATGGCTACACCTTC.

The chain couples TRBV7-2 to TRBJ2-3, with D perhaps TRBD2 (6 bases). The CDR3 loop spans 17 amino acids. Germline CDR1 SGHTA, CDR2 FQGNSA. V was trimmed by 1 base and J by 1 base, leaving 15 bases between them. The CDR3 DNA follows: TGTGCCAGCAGCTTAGTTCCCCGACTAGATGGCACAGATACGCAGTATTTT. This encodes CASSLVPRLDGTDTQYF. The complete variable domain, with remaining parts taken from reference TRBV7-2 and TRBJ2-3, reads GAGVSQSPSNKVTEKGKDVELRCDPISGHTALYWYRQSLGQGLEFLIYFQGNSAPDKSGLPSDRFSAERTGGSVSTLTIQRTQQEDSAVYLCASSLVPRLDGTDTQYFGPGTRLTVL.

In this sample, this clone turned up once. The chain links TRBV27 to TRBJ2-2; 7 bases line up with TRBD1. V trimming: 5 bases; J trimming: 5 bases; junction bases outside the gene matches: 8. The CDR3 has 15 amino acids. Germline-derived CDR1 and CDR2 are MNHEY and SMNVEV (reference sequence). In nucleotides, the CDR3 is TGTGCCAGCAGTGGGATTGGGACAGTTACCGGGGAGCTGTTTTTT. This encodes CASSGIGTVTGELFF.

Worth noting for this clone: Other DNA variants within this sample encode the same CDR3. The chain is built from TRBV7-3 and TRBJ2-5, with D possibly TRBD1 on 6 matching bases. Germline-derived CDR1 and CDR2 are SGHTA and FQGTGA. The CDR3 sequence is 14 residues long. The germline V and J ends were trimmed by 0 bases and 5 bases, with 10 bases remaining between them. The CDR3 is CASSLTGGGETQYF. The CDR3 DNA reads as TGTGCCAGCAGCTTAACAGGGGGTGGCGAGACCCAGTACTTC.